The present T cell receptor (beta chain) was sequenced within a study of cytomegalovirus exposure and HLA in healthy donors (dated 2017 in TCRdb). Background for the entire study: An earlier analysis of 587 of the donors reported approximately 300 Gb of sequence data and some 100 million unique TCR beta sequences from roughly 200 million T cells. HLA typing included class I and class II loci at four-digit resolution. Because of strong linkage in the cohort, 4 to 6 DR-DQ haplotypes were treated as single units for association and clustering. Along with the 666-subject first cohort, a separate validation cohort of roughly 110 different subjects was used. In the later analysis, no new phenotypic data were used to find candidate immune exposures; instead, reliance was placed on TCR beta sequences and their occurrence across donors. The study was designed to test whether signatures of past pathogen exposure could be identified by cataloging public T cell receptors. Among the approximately 400 genotyped donors, roughly 80% belonged to the genetic ancestry cluster associated with self-reported Caucasian donors. Roughly 310 gigabases of sequencing data and 70 million to 100 million unique TCR sequences were included in an early release covering under 650 HLA-typed donors. Donor age, sex, ethnicity and CMV serostatus were collected together with the repertoire data. High-throughput TCR immunosequencing, statistical association of individual TCRs with disease status, and machine learning were combined to predict cytomegalovirus infection status. All discovery cohort repertoires had been generated on a single sequencing platform. The number of donors typed differed by locus, with 629-630 for A, B, C, DRB1 and DQB1, around 560 for DQA1, some 570 for DPA1, and some 470 for DPB1. To study patterns of TCR occurrence, a later analysis re-analyzed previously published TCR beta repertoires from around 670 donors and added high-resolution HLA genotyping. To decide whether each TCR beta V gene segment behaved as functional or pseudogenic, an earlier analysis of several hundred of the donors relied on high-throughput TCR beta sequencing. In a later genetic analysis, genome-wide SNP genotypes for 398 of the 666 donors were used, and that subset was treated as a discovery cohort. Across around 400 genotyped donors of the cohort, an average of roughly 200,000 unique TCR beta nucleotide sequences per donor were sequenced, and 15% to 20% of those sequences were non-productive. The study used immunosequencing to profile the T cell repertoires of hundreds of subjects and linked those repertoires to cytomegalovirus serostatus. The study at large found these results: The cohort was sequenced for TCR beta chains only, and without alpha or paired-chain data the features that could be detected were limited. It was suggested by the authors that the approach could potentially be generalized to other disease states and immunological phenotypes. Because HLA typing was unavailable for some donors at each locus, only the typed subset was used in association tests. An association between a missense DCLRE1C variant and V-gene and J-gene trimming of TCR beta chains was found in a later genetic analysis and replicated in an independent cohort. In the study, around 150 TCR beta chains were listed as associated with cytomegalovirus. Some IMGT-functional V segments, including TRBV6-2 and TRBV6-3, could not be distinguished by the 87-base-pair reads and were therefore excluded. A few of the identified cytomegalovirus-associated TCR beta chains were confirmed in vitro to be specific for cytomegalovirus antigens. A later analysis found that TCR association rates varied across HLA loci, with DRB1 alleles showing the most associated TCRs and HLA-C alleles the fewest. In a later analysis, 16,951 TCR beta sequences were associated with specific HLA alleles at a false discovery rate of 0.05. In a later analysis, HLA-associated TCR beta chains were found to be more clonally expanded and to have lower generation probabilities than equally common non-associated chains. When HLA alleles, especially DR and DQ, strongly co-occurred, attributing TCR associations to individual alleles was difficult. The sequencing pipeline was judged likely to have produced a cluster of highly shared sequence variants as a technical artifact. A further reported finding was that TCR beta sequences accurately predicted the HLA-A and HLA-B alleles for most subjects in the first cohort. According to a later analysis, parvovirus B19, influenza, CMV and Epstein-Barr virus appeared linked to several top co-occurrence clusters. Across donors, most TCR sequences were observed very rarely, whereas some public TCRs were present in many individuals. The classifier was reported to diagnose cytomegalovirus status with high specificity and sensitivity in both the original and validation cohorts. Linkage disequilibrium might explain the correlated functional status among segregating V segments, but an unknown experimental factor could not be excluded. The only immune exposure information available for the cohort was CMV serostatus. In a later genetic analysis, fewer N-insertions in productive TCRs were reported among donors in an Asian-associated ancestry cluster than the roughly 700-donor mean. The presence/absence analyses assumed that sequencing depth was roughly uniform across donors, and that assumption may not be true. The earlier analysis of about 600 of the donors excluded roughly 17 rarely observed V segments, including chromosome 9 orphons, because counts were too low. Broadly in line with IMGT annotations, most TCR beta V segments showed up in productive rearrangements about 90% or about 30% of the time in an earlier analysis of around 550 of the donors. According to a later analysis, most CMV-associated TCR beta chains appeared to be HLA-restricted, and the HLA associations seemed to be driven largely by CMV exposure.

This clone was seen a single time. Its specific antigen is unknown. The input lacks base qualities; no much larger clone sits a single base away. CDR1 MNHEY and CDR2 SVGAGI were looked up in the germline V gene. At the junction V is shortened by 2 bases and J by 1 base, with 5 bases in between. The CDR3 holds 13 amino acids from the cysteine to the phenylalanine. The CDR3 DNA has 39 bases and is translated from base 1. Libraries were built with the immunoSEQ multiplex PCR assay. For the multiplex PCR, a mixture combining 60 forward primers for TCR Vbeta segments and 13 reverse primers for TCR Jbeta segments was used. The CDR3 region of rearranged TCR beta genes was amplified from genomic DNA by a multiplex PCR assay. The amplified TCR beta libraries were sequenced on the Illumina HiSeq System as 87-base-pair reads. As for how the authors treated the data: A later analysis counted about 80 million unique TCR beta chains across the 500 to 850 repertoires, and 10 million to 11 million of these chains were shared by at least two donors. Raw reads were error-corrected and collapsed into unique sequences by a nearest-neighbor algorithm in which closely related sequences were merged to remove PCR and sequencing errors. CDR3 sequences were aligned to IMGT reference sequences to assign V, D and J gene segments. For a sequence to be retained, at least a six-nucleotide match to both a V gene segment and a J gene segment was required. Rearrangements were called productive when the CDR3 lacked stop codons and stayed in frame with V and J; all others were non-productive. CDR3 was defined according to IMGT convention as the region running from the second conserved V-encoded cysteine to the conserved J-encoded phenylalanine. The earlier analysis of about 570 of the donors excluded any sequence lacking an unambiguous match to a single V gene segment. In an earlier analysis of some 590 of the donors, V segments were called functional above 56.7% productive rearrangements and were called segregating when the between-donor standard deviation exceeded 5%. A statistical classification framework was developed to diagnose cytomegalovirus status using the catalog of TCR beta chain sequences. V and J gene assignment, in a later analysis, came from comparing TCR nucleotide sequences with IMGT/GENE-DB human TR gene sequences. The TCRdist pipeline was used in a later analysis to assign CDR3 sequences and most-parsimonious VDJ recombination scenarios. A later analysis defined each TCR beta chain by its CDR3 amino acid sequence plus V-gene family, and excluded reads lacking a unique V-gene family. In a later analysis, 500 to 700 highly shared, low-generation-probability nucleotide sequences were removed to address suspected cross-contamination and a sequencing artifact. For each public chain, a later analysis derived a clonal expansion index from normalized ranks of inferred template counts within each repertoire. A later analysis computed generation probabilities with a VDJ recombination model fitted to out-of-frame rearrangements, and checked the results against IGoR. Hypergeometric tests were used in a later analysis to score TCR-TCR, TCR-HLA and TCR-CMV co-occurrence, with a repertoire-size bias correction applied to the TCR pairs. In a later analysis, false discovery rates were estimated by permuting HLA or CMV assignments 20 times. In a later analysis, co-occurring TCRs were grouped using DBSCAN, and TCRdist sequence similarity was added for clustering within HLA-allele-positive subsets. Co-occurrence clustering excluded repertoires with fewer than 30,000 or more than 120,000 public chains, plus five with anomalous nucleotide sharing. What TCRdb holds here is the immuneACCESS table cut down to in-frame rearrangements. Part of the clones is not present; checked against another copy, under half of the missing clones reflect an unresolved V gene, and the others are unexplained. V, J and clone size are taken as reported in that table, and D and trimming were inferred from the DNA itself. For this sample there are around 170,000 clones; 65% to 85% appear just once. Around 7% of the sample belongs to the ten largest clones.

The cohort consisted of fewer than 700 healthy bone marrow donors. Cohort members were all nominally healthy when sampled, although unrecorded immune exposures were likely present. The donor was CMV seropositive and belonged to the group of 250 to 300 seropositive cohort members. A peripheral blood sample was collected from each donor, and TCR beta sequencing was performed on peripheral blood mononuclear cells. The Qiagen DNeasy Blood Extraction Kit was used to extract genomic DNA from the blood cell samples. The chain links TRBV6-5 with TRBJ1-1; there is no confident call for the D gene. Source material: PBMCs. The source is a woman aged 35 to 49 in good health and CMV-seropositive. The DNA is TGTGCCAGCAGTTACGGCTGGAACACTGAAGCTTTCTTT. Translation gives CASSYGWNTEAFF.